This TCR beta chain was recorded in a study of early T cells in non-severe SARS-CoV-2 infection. This CDR3 is built from 14 residues. The V and J ends lost 3 bases and 2 bases respectively, with 11 bases between them. This clonotype was observed a few times. Individual cDNA molecules received unique molecular identifiers during library preparation. A single record per CDR3 protein comes from TCRdb applying MiXCR to the 5' RACE reads. The sample holds 40,000 to 50,000 distinct CDR3 sequences, more than 9% seen once. The TCR originated in an adult who was a healthcare worker with PCR-confirmed SARS-CoV-2 infection or an uninfected control (not recorded which). Input material: whole blood. V is TRBV12-3 or TRBV12-4 and J is TRBJ2-7; D is perhaps TRBD2 (5 bases). CDR3 residues: CASSFRGKTYEQYF. The CDR3 DNA follows: TGTGCCAGCAGTTTTAGAGGGAAAACCTACGAGCAGTACTTC.